These 10 T cell receptor beta chains came from one sample sequenced in a study of CD8 T cells in Susac syndrome. Random hexamers were used to reverse transcribe the RNA input (roughly 0.5 to 1 ug). MiXCR was run by TCRdb on the immunoSEQ multiplex PCR reads, yielding one entry per CDR3 protein. The table has about 200,000 distinct CDR3 sequences, 95% seen once. Sequenced: CD4+ T cells from PBMCs. The receptor set was obtained from a human donor with multiple sclerosis.

The rearrangement links TRBV3-1 to TRBJ2-3; 8 bases fit TRBD2. Germline V gene data show CDR1 as LGHDT and CDR2 as YNNKEL (reference sequence). V gave up 0 bases and J gave up 8 bases; unmatched junction bases: 7. The CDR3 contains 15 residues. The chain's CDR3 is CASSQEGSGGPTQYF. CDR3 in DNA: TGTGCCAGCAGCCAAGAGGGCAGCGGGGGCCCTACGCAGTATTTT.

The gene calls are TRBV7-2 and TRBJ1-2; D is perhaps TRBD1 (6 bases). This CDR3 comprises 19 residues. V lost 4 bases to trimming and J lost 4 bases, with 28 bases between them. Germline assignment: CDR1 SGHTA and CDR2 FQGNSA. CDR3 sequence reads: CASSSFSRGRGGQIYGYTF. The CDR3, as DNA: TGTGCCAGCAGCTCCTTCTCCCGGGGACGGGGAGGACAGATCTATGGCTACACCTTC. The entire variable domain, with the rest obtained from reference TRBV7-2 and TRBJ1-2, is as follows: GAGVSQSPSNKVTEKGKDVELRCDPISGHTALYWYRQSLGQGLEFLIYFQGNSAPDKSGLPSDRFSAERTGGSVSTLTIQRTQQEDSAVYLCASSSFSRGRGGQIYGYTFGSGTRLTVV.

This clonotype was picked up one time. The V gene is TRBV6-4, the J gene TRBJ1-1; tentatively, D is TRBD1 (6 bases). Germline V gene lookup returns CDR1 MRHNA and CDR2 SNTAGT. V was clipped by 8 bases and J by 3 bases, with 16 bases between them. The CDR3 loop spans 14 amino acids. The CDR3 nucleotides read TGTGCCAGCCGCCAACAGGGTACGGACACTGAAGCTTTCTTT. Its protein is CASRQQGTDTEAFF.

The chain combines TRBV29-1 with TRBJ2-7; D call uncertain. CDR1 is SQVTM and CDR2 is ANQGSEA in the germline V gene. V gave up 7 bases and J gave up 3 bases, with 16 bases separating them. CDR3 length: 13 amino acids. CDR3: CSGSHRAGYEQYV. The CDR3 nucleotides read TGCAGCGGCTCCCACCGGGCCGGCTACGAGCAGTACGTC.

The rearrangement joins TRBV5-6 to TRBJ2-7; 7 nucleotides agree with TRBD2. CDR3 length equals 14 residues. Germline V CDR1 and CDR2: SGHDT, YYEEEE. The V and J ends lost 4 bases and 3 bases, in that order; junction bases with no gene match: 7. The CDR3 protein is CASSVGDYSYEQYV. As DNA, the CDR3 is TGTGCCAGCAGCGTCGGGGACTACAGCTACGAGCAGTACGTC.

The chain couples TRBV14 to TRBJ1-1; no firm D call. V lost 8 bases and J 2 bases, leaving 18 bases between the germline ends. This CDR3 spans 15 amino acids. Germline loops: CDR1 SGHDN, CDR2 FVKESK. CDR3 protein: CASSLPTSTNTEAFF. For the CDR3, the DNA is TGTGCCAGCTCTCTCCCAACGTCTACCAACACTGAAGCTTTCTTT.

This clonotype was counted a few times. V usage is TRBV7-3 and J usage is TRBJ1-6; D call uncertain. Trimming cost V 5 bases and J 3 bases, with 11 bases left between them. The CDR3 loop spans 15 amino acids. Per germline, CDR1 SGHTA and CDR2 FQGTGA. CDR3 in DNA: TGTGCCAGCAGCCCTACCCCGAGCTATAATTCACCCCTCCACTTT. It encodes CASSPTPSYNSPLHF.

The rearrangement links TRBV20-1 to TRBJ2-3; 8 bases are shared with TRBD2. With 0 bases clipped from V and 4 bases from J, the junction kept 9 bases outside the gene matches. The germline CDR1 and CDR2 sequences are DFQATT and SNEGSKA (reference sequence). This CDR3 is 16 amino acids long. The CDR3 loop is CSAREVAGTGADTQYF. CDR3 coding DNA: TGCAGTGCTAGAGAGGTAGCGGGGACCGGGGCAGATACGCAGTATTTT.

The chain couples TRBV25-1 to TRBJ2-7, with D unresolved. This CDR3 is 14 amino acids long. In germline, CDR1 is MGHDK, CDR2 SYGVNS. V was shortened by 8 bases and J by 1 base, with 15 bases between the two germline ends. The chain's CDR3 is CASSPLGSSYEQYF. CDR3 nucleotide sequence: TGTGCCAGCTCCCCCTTGGGGTCTTCCTACGAGCAGTACTTC.

The rearrangement joins TRBV20-1 to TRBJ2-3, with a tentative D call TRBD2 (6 bases). Deletions cut 6 bases from V and 5 bases from J, with 18 bases between. The germline gives CDR1 DFQATT, CDR2 SNEGSKA (reference sequence). CDR3 size: 14 residues. The CDR3 region has the DNA TGCAGTGCCCAAAAGGCGGGGCGGGTAGATACGCAGTATTTT. It is translated as CSAQKAGRVDTQYF.